The 16 T cell receptor beta chains in this list originate from one sample, sequenced in a study of T-cell memory formation after mild COVID-19. Each CDR3 protein gets one entry after TCRdb re-called the 5' RACE reads with MiXCR. Of about 610,000 distinct CDR3 sequences in the sample, 17% were seen once. Input material: PBMCs or a T cell subset sorted from them (not recorded which). All receptors derive from an adult woman who had mild COVID-19 (a few samples of this study predate the infection). Cell type and time point are not known.

There are a few counts of this clonotype. This chain connects TRBV7-6 to TRBJ2-1, with 8 bases that match TRBD2. Germline trimming cut 2 bases from V and 4 bases from J; bases unmatched to any gene: 7. The CDR3 length is 16 residues. CDR1 and CDR2 (germline): SGHVS, FNYEAQ. The CDR3 is CASSLTPGGAYNEQFF. In DNA form, the CDR3 reads TGTGCCAGCAGCTTAACCCCCGGGGGGGCTTACAATGAGCAGTTCTTC.

CDR3 sequence reads: CASSKKLGGEQYF. CDR3 DNA: TGTGCCAGCAGTAAAAAGTTGGGTGGCGAGCAGTACTTC. This rearrangement joins TRBV12-3 or TRBV12-4 to TRBJ2-7, with no clear D. Trimming removed 5 bases at V and 6 bases at J, with 14 bases between. This CDR3 is built from 13 residues.

This clonotype was seen once. The chain is built from TRBV10-3 and TRBJ2-1; the D is unclear. The CDR3 runs 16 residues. CDR1 is ENHRY and CDR2 is SYGVKD in the germline V gene. With 0 bases removed from V and 0 bases from J, the gap between germline ends came to 9 bases. CDR3 bases: TGTGCCATCAGTGAGTCAGTGCGAAGCTCCTACAATGAGCAGTTCTTC. Translated: CAISESVRSSYNEQFF.

The rearrangement joins TRBV4-2 to TRBJ2-5; a possible D gene is TRBD2 (7 bases). This CDR3 has 16 amino acids. CDR1 is LGHNA, CDR2 YNFKEQ, per germline. Deletions cut 1 base from V and 2 bases from J, with 14 bases between. The CDR3 sequence is CASSQGGPGGQETQYF. DNA for the CDR3: TGTGCCAGCAGCCAAGGGGGGCCGGGGGGACAAGAGACCCAGTACTTC.

This clonotype showed up many times. This chain connects TRBV11-2 to TRBJ2-4; 7 positions agree with TRBD1. Germline assignment: CDR1 SGHAT and CDR2 FQNNGV. This CDR3 has 14 residues. The J segment lost 8 bases and the V segment lost 5 bases, leaving 9 bases of the junction unmatched. DNA of the CDR3: TGTGCCAGCAGCCCGCCTGGACAGGCCGACATTCAGTACTTC. It codes for CASSPPGQADIQYF.

This clonotype was seen a few times. The chain recombines TRBV7-9 with TRBJ1-1; no reliable D call. The CDR3 consists of 13 residues. CDR1 and CDR2 (germline): SEHNR, FQNEAQ (reference sequence). Trimming took off 0 bases at V and 7 bases at J, with 9 bases between the two ends. CDR3 in DNA: TGTGCCAGCAGCTTAGCCTTGCAGATTGAAGCTTTCTTT. It encodes CASSLALQIEAFF.

In this sample, this clonotype turned up a few times. The V and J genes are TRBV6-2 or TRBV6-3 and TRBJ1-5, with D possibly matching TRBD1 (6 bases). CDR1 MNHEY and CDR2 SVGEGT come from the germline V gene. The CDR3 runs to 16 residues. Trimming took off 5 bases at V and 2 bases at J, with 16 bases between the two ends. The CDR3 is CASSGRRGGGNQPQHF. The CDR3 bases are TGTGCCAGCAGTGGTCGCCGAGGGGGGGGCAATCAGCCCCAGCATTTT.

This clonotype was seen only a few times. The chain recombines TRBV29-1 with TRBJ2-7; 7 bases fit TRBD2. The CDR3 has 12 amino acids. Germline V gives CDR1 SQVTM, CDR2 ANQGSEA. The J segment lost 1 base and the V segment lost 6 bases, leaving 3 bases of the junction unmatched. In nucleotides, the CDR3 is TGCAGCGTGGGGGAGGGGTCCTACGAGCAGTACTTC. Amino acids: CSVGEGSYEQYF.

This clonotype showed up many times. The rearrangement uses TRBV9 and TRBJ2-1, with a weak D call TRBD1 (5 bases). There are 14 residues in the CDR3. V lost 1 base to trimming and J lost 3 bases, with 8 bases between them. CDR1 and CDR2 from the germline V gene are SGDLS and YYNGEE. CDR3: CASSVQGSYNEQFF. CDR3 DNA: TGTGCCAGCAGCGTACAGGGCAGCTACAATGAGCAGTTCTTC.

This clonotype was picked up a small number of times. The chain carries TRBV5-1 and TRBJ2-7; D tentatively reads TRBD1 or TRBD2 (6 bases each). V lost 2 bases, J lost 3 bases, and 15 bases lay in between. The CDR3 runs 15 residues. In germline, CDR1 is SGHRS, CDR2 YFSETQ. The DNA for the CDR3 is TGCGCCAGCAGCTTAGGAGGGACCAGGGGCTACGAGCAGTACTTC. Translated, it gives CASSLGGTRGYEQYF.

The V gene is TRBV12-3 or TRBV12-4, the J gene TRBJ2-1; D is possibly TRBD2 (6 bases). The germline V and J ends were trimmed by 7 bases and 4 bases, with 17 bases remaining between them. The CDR3 totals 15 residues. The CDR3 nucleotides are TGTGCCAGCACCTTGGGGACTGGATCGTACAATGAGCAGTTCTTC. Translation: CASTLGTGSYNEQFF.

This clonotype was observed a handful of times. The chain links TRBV5-1 to TRBJ2-3; 7 nucleotides line up with TRBD2. J was trimmed by 1 base and V by 1 base; bases with no gene match: 18. The CDR3 has 20 amino acids. Per germline, CDR1 SGHRS and CDR2 YFSETQ. CDR3 nucleotide sequence: TGCGCCAGCAGCTTGCCTCGCCTTAGGGGAGCGGGGAAGGGCACAGATACGCAGTATTTT. Residues: CASSLPRLRGAGKGTDTQYF.

This sequence joins TRBV7-9 and TRBJ2-3; possible D gene TRBD1, 5 bases. V gave up 2 bases and J gave up 6 bases, with 15 bases separating them. CDR1 is SEHNR and CDR2 is FQNEAQ in the germline V gene (reference sequence). CDR3 length equals 15 residues. The CDR3 nucleotides are TGTGCCAGCAGCTTACAGGGTTCGGCGGCGGATACGCAGTATTTT. This encodes CASSLQGSAADTQYF.

The chain recombines TRBV18 with TRBJ2-2; D ambiguous. The germline V gene encodes CDR1 KGHSH and CDR2 LQKENI. CDR3 length: 14 amino acids. V lost 4 bases and J lost 6, with 12 bases in between. This chain's CDR3 is CASSLLGVPGELFF. The DNA of the CDR3 is TGTGCCAGCTCACTTCTAGGAGTACCCGGGGAGCTGTTTTTT. Together with reference TRBV18 and TRBJ2-2, the CDR3 gives the full variable domain: NAGVMQNPRHLVRRRGQEARLRCSPMKGHSHVYWYRQLPEEGLKFMVYLQKENIIDESGMPKERFSAEFPKEGPSILRIQQVVRGDSAAYFCASSLLGVPGELFFGEGSRLTVL.

The chain combines TRBV11-3 with TRBJ2-1, with TRBD2 matching over 12 bases. With 1 base clipped from V and 8 bases from J, the junction kept 6 bases outside the gene matches. The CDR3 loop spans 16 amino acids. The V gene's germline CDR1 is SGHNT and CDR2 YENEEA. The CDR3 DNA reads as TGTGCCAGCAGCTTAGGACGACTAGCGGGAGTCCATGAGCAGTTCTTC. This codes for CASSLGRLAGVHEQFF.

Note on this clonotype: Its ends do not fully match the called genes, so a read error is possible. The rearrangement uses TRBV12-3 or TRBV12-4 and TRBJ2-7; D is undetermined. This CDR3 comprises 12 residues. CDR3 loop: CASSLAYYEKYF. The CDR3 DNA sequence: TGTGCCAGCAGTTTAGCGTATTACGAGAAGTACTTC.